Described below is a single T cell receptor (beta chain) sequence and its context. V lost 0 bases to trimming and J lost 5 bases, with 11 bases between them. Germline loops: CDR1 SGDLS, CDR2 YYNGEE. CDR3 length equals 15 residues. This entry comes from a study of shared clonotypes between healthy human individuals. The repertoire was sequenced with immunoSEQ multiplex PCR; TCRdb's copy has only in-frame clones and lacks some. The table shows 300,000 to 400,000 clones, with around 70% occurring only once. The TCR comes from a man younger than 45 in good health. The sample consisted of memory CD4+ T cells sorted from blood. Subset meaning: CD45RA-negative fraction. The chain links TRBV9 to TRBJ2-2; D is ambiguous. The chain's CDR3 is CASSVAVSRTGELFF. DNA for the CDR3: TGTGCCAGCAGCGTAGCTGTGTCAAGGACCGGGGAGCTGTTTTTT. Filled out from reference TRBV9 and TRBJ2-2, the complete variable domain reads DSGVTQTPKHLITATGQRVTLRCSPRSGDLSVYWYQQSLDQGLQFLIQYYNGEERAKGNILERFSAQQFPDLHSELNLSSLELGDSALYFCASSVAVSRTGELFFGEGSRLTVL.